The T cell receptor beta chain under discussion was sequenced for a study of cytomegalovirus exposure and HLA in healthy donors (dated 2017 in TCRdb). Concerning the study at large: In an earlier analysis of 587 of the donors, 276 Gb of sequence data and 90 million to 130 million unique TCR beta sequences from about 179 million T cells were reported. A separate validation cohort of over 95 different subjects was used in addition to the approximately 610-subject first cohort. The number of donors typed differed by locus, with about 620-630 for A, B, C, DRB1 and DQB1, 522 for DQA1, 606 for DPA1, and 450 to 480 for DPB1. Class I and class II HLA loci were covered by the typing at four-digit resolution. Using immunosequencing, the study profiled T cell repertoires from fewer than 850 subjects and related those repertoires to cytomegalovirus serostatus. Across about 370 genotyped donors of the cohort, an average of about 200,000 unique TCR beta nucleotide sequences per donor were sequenced, and around 20% of those sequences were non-productive. An earlier analysis of 587 of the donors used high-throughput TCR beta sequencing to judge whether each TCR beta V gene segment behaved as functional or pseudogenic. Of the roughly 400 genotyped donors, 65% to 90% were placed in the genetic ancestry cluster associated with self-reported Caucasian donors. Roughly 300 gigabases of sequencing data and approximately 80 million unique TCR sequences were included in an early release covering several hundred HLA-typed donors. Alongside the repertoire data, information on donor age, sex, ethnicity and CMV serostatus was compiled. A later genetic analysis took genome-wide SNP genotypes for about three fifths of the roughly 670 donors and used that subset as a discovery cohort. Several DR-DQ haplotypes were handled as single units for association and clustering because linkage in the cohort was strong. A later analysis re-examined previously published TCR beta repertoires from 600 to 700 donors and added high-resolution HLA genotyping to investigate patterns of TCR occurrence. The study was designed to test whether signatures of past pathogen exposure could be identified by cataloging public T cell receptors. In the later analysis, no new phenotypic data were used to find candidate immune exposures; instead, reliance was placed on TCR beta sequences and their occurrence across donors. Every repertoire in the discovery cohort had been generated on one and the same sequencing platform. To predict cytomegalovirus infection status, the study combined high-throughput TCR immunosequencing, statistical association of individual TCRs with disease status, and machine learning. What the study reported, not specific to this receptor: In an earlier analysis of over 550 of the donors, most TCR beta V segments were observed in productive rearrangements about 87% or about 30% of the time, broadly matching IMGT annotations. Because HLA typing was missing for some donors at each locus, association tests included only the typed subset. The only immune exposure information available for the cohort was CMV serostatus. In vitro tests confirmed that a few of the cytomegalovirus-associated TCR beta chains recognize cytomegalovirus antigens. While some public TCRs were present in many individuals, most TCR sequences turned up only very rarely across donors. According to a later analysis, most CMV-associated TCR beta chains appeared to be HLA-restricted, and the HLA associations seemed to be driven largely by CMV exposure. A further reported finding was that TCR beta sequences accurately predicted the HLA-A and HLA-B alleles for most subjects in the first cohort. Compared with the approximately 670-donor mean, donors in an Asian-associated ancestry cluster had fewer N-insertions in productive TCRs, according to a later genetic analysis. A later genetic analysis associated a missense DCLRE1C variant with V-gene and J-gene trimming of TCR beta chains, and an independent cohort replicated the association. In a later analysis, HLA-associated TCR beta chains were found to be more clonally expanded and to have lower generation probabilities than equally common non-associated chains. Several of the top co-occurrence clusters appeared to be linked to parvovirus B19, influenza, CMV and Epstein-Barr virus, according to a later analysis. Correlated functional status among segregating V segments might be attributable to linkage disequilibrium, but an unknown experimental factor could not be ruled out. Specific HLA alleles were associated with 15,000 to 20,000 TCR beta sequences at a false discovery rate of 0.05 in a later analysis. When HLA alleles, especially DR and DQ, strongly co-occurred, attributing TCR associations to individual alleles was difficult. Over 15 rarely observed V segments, including chromosome 9 orphons, were excluded from the earlier analysis of some 590 of the donors because counts were too low. A later analysis found that TCR association rates varied across HLA loci, with DRB1 alleles showing the most associated TCRs and HLA-C alleles the fewest. It was suggested by the authors that the approach could potentially be generalized to other disease states and immunological phenotypes. In this cohort, only TCR beta chains were sequenced, and detectable features were limited by the absence of alpha or paired-chain data. The study gave a list of over 150 TCR beta chains associated with cytomegalovirus. The classifier was reported to diagnose cytomegalovirus status with high specificity and sensitivity in both the original and validation cohorts. The sequencing pipeline was judged likely to have produced a cluster of highly shared sequence variants as a technical artifact. Presence/absence analyses assumed roughly uniform sequencing depth across donors, an assumption that may not hold.

The receptor library was made with the immunoSEQ multiplex PCR assay. For the multiplex PCR, a mixture combining 60 forward primers for TCR Vbeta segments and 13 reverse primers for TCR Jbeta segments was used. Amplification of the CDR3 region of rearranged TCR beta genes was performed with a multiplex PCR assay on genomic DNA. The Illumina HiSeq System was used to sequence the amplified TCR beta libraries as 87-base-pair reads. As for the original processing: A later analysis counted about 80 million unique TCR beta chains across the 666 repertoires, and about 10 million of these chains were shared by at least two donors. Raw reads were error-corrected and collapsed into unique sequences with a nearest-neighbor algorithm that merged closely related sequences to remove PCR and sequencing errors. To assign V, D and J gene segments, CDR3 sequences were aligned to IMGT reference sequences. For a sequence to be retained, a match of at least six nucleotides was required to both a V gene segment and a J gene segment. A rearrangement counted as productive if the CDR3 had no stop codons and remained in frame with V and J, and every other rearrangement counted as non-productive. CDR3 was defined according to IMGT convention as the region running from the second conserved V-encoded cysteine to the conserved J-encoded phenylalanine. Sequences without an unambiguous match to a single V gene segment were excluded from the earlier analysis of 587 of the donors. An earlier analysis of fewer than 650 of the donors classified V segments as functional when productive rearrangements were above 56.7% and as segregating when the standard deviation between donors was above 5%. A statistical classification framework was built to diagnose cytomegalovirus status from the catalog of TCR beta chain sequences. In a later analysis, V and J genes were assigned by comparing TCR nucleotide sequences against IMGT/GENE-DB human TR gene sequences. A later analysis assigned CDR3 sequences and most-parsimonious VDJ recombination scenarios with the TCRdist pipeline. In a later analysis, each TCR beta chain was defined by its CDR3 amino acid sequence together with its V-gene family, and reads without a unique V-gene family were excluded. A later analysis removed 550 to 700 highly shared, low-generation-probability nucleotide sequences to deal with suspected cross-contamination and a sequencing artifact. In a later analysis, a clonal expansion index for each public chain was calculated from normalized within-repertoire ranks of inferred template counts. In a later analysis, generation probabilities were computed using a VDJ recombination model fitted to out-of-frame rearrangements, and the results were checked against IGoR. In a later analysis, TCR-TCR, TCR-HLA and TCR-CMV co-occurrence was scored with hypergeometric tests, and a repertoire-size bias correction was applied to TCR pairs. A later analysis estimated false discovery rates by permuting HLA or CMV assignments 20 times. In a later analysis, co-occurring TCRs were grouped using DBSCAN, and TCRdist sequence similarity was added for clustering within HLA-allele-positive subsets. Co-occurrence clustering excluded repertoires with fewer than 30,000 or more than 120,000 public chains, plus five with anomalous nucleotide sharing. The table comes from immuneACCESS by way of TCRdb, which keeps in-frame sequences with V and J called. Part of the clones is missing from these tables; in studies checked, under half for an unresolved V gene and the rest for unknown reasons. The V and J calls and clone size come from that table; D and trimming were worked out from the DNA. Within this sample are about 140,000 clones, with about 75% of them counted one time only. The biggest ten clones account for around 3.7% of the sample.

In the case of this clone: No antigen is known for it. Base qualities are missing; no much larger clone stands one base away.

The cohort consisted of 670 or so healthy bone marrow donors. Cohort members were all nominally healthy when sampled, although unrecorded immune exposures were likely present. The donor was CMV seronegative and was included in the group of about 400 seronegative cohort members. A peripheral blood sample was provided by each donor, and peripheral blood mononuclear cells were used for TCR beta sequencing. Genomic DNA was extracted from the blood cell samples with the Qiagen DNeasy Blood Extraction Kit. The specimen was PBMCs. This TCR was sampled from a man between 18 and 29 years old in good health and CMV-seronegative.

This receptor carries the CDR3 CASSEDRQSSYNEQFF. The DNA is as follows: TGTGCCAGCAGTGAAGACAGGCAGAGCTCCTACAATGAGCAGTTCTTC. This receptor chain uses TRBV2 and TRBJ2-1; TRBD1 is possibly the D segment (5 matching bases). V loses 1 base, J loses 0 bases, and the germline ends lie 10 bases apart. CDR1 and CDR2, per the germline V gene, are SNHLY and FYNNEI. The cysteine opens and the phenylalanine closes a CDR3 of 16 amino acids. Only the CDR3 part of the read is kept: 48 bases, read in frame from the first base.